Listed here is a single T cell receptor beta chain. Under the authors' procedure: Amplification from reference gene primers served as the basis for estimated nucleated cell counts. Only in-frame clones appear in the TCRdb table, and some are missing; sequencing was by immunoSEQ multiplex PCR. Clone size and V and J calls were adopted from that table, with D and trimming inferred from the DNA. This table holds roughly 100,000 clones, 75% to 85% found once. The data are from a study of blood T cell repertoires in COVID-19. Germline V CDR1 and CDR2: SQVTM, ANQGSEA. This CDR3 contains 14 residues. Trimming removed 4 bases at V and 0 bases at J, with 12 bases between.

This TCR was recovered from an elderly woman with acute or convalescent COVID-19. This chain links TRBV29-1 with TRBJ1-1; D is possibly TRBD1 (5 bases). Material: peripheral blood. The CDR3 here is CSVVSQGLNTEAFF. The CDR3 region has the DNA TGCAGCGTTGTCAGCCAGGGCCTGAACACTGAAGCTTTCTTT.